The sequence of this T cell receptor (beta chain) was determined in a study of cytomegalovirus exposure and HLA in healthy donors. General observations from the study: Earlier findings revealed that most TCR beta V segments proved productive either about 87% or about 30% of the time.

Primers: 60 Vbeta forward and 13 Jbeta reverse. Profiling relied on immunoSEQ multiplex PCR, and the TCRdb table lists in-frame clones only, not all of them. The sample contains fewer than 150,000 clones, more than 70% of which appear only once. The CDR3 loop spans 16 amino acids. The V gene lost 4 bases and the J gene lost 2 bases, with 12 bases spanning the gap. CDR1 is MNHEY, CDR2 SMNVEV, per germline (reference sequence). This clone was observed a single time. Its target is not known. The receptor was isolated from a woman younger than 45 in good health and CMV-seropositive. Sample: PBMCs. This rearrangement joins TRBV27 to TRBJ2-6; D unclear. DNA of the CDR3: TGTGCCAGCAGTTCGCCAGGCAGGACTGGGGCCAACGTCCTGACTTTC. It encodes CASSSPGRTGANVLTF.